This TCR beta chain was retrieved from a study of identical twins. Findings and limits, study-wide: Analyses of zero insertions could be partly confounded by invariant MAIT and iNKT cells.

The germline gives CDR1 SEHNR, CDR2 FQNEAQ (reference sequence). V was cut by 2 bases and J by 1 base, with 12 bases left in between. The CDR3 runs to 16 residues. TCRdb called the 5' RACE reads again in MiXCR, with one record for every CDR3 protein. The table lists about 550,000 distinct CDR3 sequences, around 20% of them singletons. As for this clonotype: What it binds is not known.

The same sample was also studied in work on yellow fever vaccine responses in identical twins.

The sample consisted of CD4+ T cells sorted from blood. The chain combines TRBV7-9 with TRBJ2-1; tentatively, D is TRBD1 (5 bases). This receptor was taken from a woman in her late teens or twenties in good health. The CDR3 nucleotides are TGTGCCAGCAGCTTAATGGGTCCAGGGTCCTACAATGAGCAGTTCTTC. Translated: CASSLMGPGSYNEQFF. The full variable domain, in which reference TRBV7-9 and TRBJ2-1 provide the parts outside the CDR3, is DTGVSQNPRHKITKRGQNVTFRCDPISEHNRLYWYRQTLGQGPEFLTYFQNEAQLEKSRLLSDRFSAERPKGSFSTLEIQRTEQGDSAMYLCASSLMGPGSYNEQFFGPGTRLTVL.